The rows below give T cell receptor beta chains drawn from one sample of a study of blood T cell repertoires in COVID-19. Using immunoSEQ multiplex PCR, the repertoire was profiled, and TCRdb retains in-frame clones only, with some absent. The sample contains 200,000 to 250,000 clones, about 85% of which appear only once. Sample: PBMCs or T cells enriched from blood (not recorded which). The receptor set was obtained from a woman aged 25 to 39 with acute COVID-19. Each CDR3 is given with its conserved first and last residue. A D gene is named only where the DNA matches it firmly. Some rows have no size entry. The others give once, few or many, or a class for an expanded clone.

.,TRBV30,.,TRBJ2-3,TGTGCCTGGAGTGTACGAGGAGATACGCAGTATTTT,CAWSVRGDTQYF
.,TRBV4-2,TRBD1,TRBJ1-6,TGTGCCAGCAGCTCGTCACAGGGGAGCTCCTATAATTCACCCCTCCACTTT,CASSSSQGSSYNSPLHF
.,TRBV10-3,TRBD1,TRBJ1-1,TGTGCCATCGGTACAACAGGGGGCACTGAAGCTTTCTTT,CAIGTTGGTEAFF
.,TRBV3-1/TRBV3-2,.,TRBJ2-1,TGTGCCAGCAGCCAAGCACTAGCCGGGAATGAGCAGTTCTTC,CASSQALAGNEQFF
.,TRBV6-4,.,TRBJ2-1,TGTGCCAGCAGTCTTGAGGGGGGGCCCTACAATGAGCAGTTCTTC,CASSLEGGPYNEQFF
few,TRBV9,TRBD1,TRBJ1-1,TGTGCCAGCAGCGTGTCGACAGGGTTGGTCGCTGAAGCTTTCTTT,CASSVSTGLVAEAFF
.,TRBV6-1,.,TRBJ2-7,TGTGCCAGCAGTGAGGGAGGAAAGGGGCACTTTATTTACGAGCAGTACTTC,CASSEGGKGHFIYEQYF
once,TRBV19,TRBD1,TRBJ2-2,TGTGCCAGTAGAAAGGGGACAGCGAACACCGGGGAGCTGTTTTTT,CASRKGTANTGELFF
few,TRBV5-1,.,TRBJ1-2,TGCGCCAGCAGCTTGCCCCCAGGGGATGGCTACACCTTC,CASSLPPGDGYTF
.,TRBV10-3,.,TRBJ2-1,TGTGCCATCAGTTCCTTACAGGATTCTGAGCAGTTCTTC,CAISSLQDSEQFF
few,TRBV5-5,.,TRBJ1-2,TGTGCCAGCAGCTCCCCAGGACAGCCGCAGGGCTACACCTTC,CASSSPGQPQGYTF
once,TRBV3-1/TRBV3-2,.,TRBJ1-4,TGTGCCAGCAGGTCAAGGGGCGCAACTAATGAAAAACTGTTTTTT,CASRSRGATNEKLFF
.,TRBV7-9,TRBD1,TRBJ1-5,TGTGCCAGCGCGGGACAGGCGCCCAATCAGCCCCAGCATTTT,CASAGQAPNQPQHF
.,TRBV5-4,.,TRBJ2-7,TGTGCCAGCAGCCCAAAGACAGACCCGTACGAGCAGTACTTC,CASSPKTDPYEQYF
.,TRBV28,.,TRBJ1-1,TGTGCCAGCAGTTTCCTACCAGCGGATCTGAACACTGAAGCTTTCTTT,CASSFLPADLNTEAFF
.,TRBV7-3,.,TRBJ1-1,TGTGCCAGCAGCCAAGACAGGAGCACTGAAGCTTTCTTT,CASSQDRSTEAFF
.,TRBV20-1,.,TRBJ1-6,TGCAGTGCTAGTGTGGGGAGAAGTTATAATTCACCCCTCCACTTT,CSASVGRSYNSPLHF
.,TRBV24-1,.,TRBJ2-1,TGTGCCACCAGTGACCAGGGGTCCTACAATGAGCAGTTCTTC,CATSDQGSYNEQFF
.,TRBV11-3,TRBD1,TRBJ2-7,TGTGCCAGCAGCTTACCGGACAGGACATCCTACGAGCAGTACTTC,CASSLPDRTSYEQYF
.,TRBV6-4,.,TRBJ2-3,TGTGCCAGCAGTGACGTTGCGGGGGCGGATACGCAGTATTTT,CASSDVAGADTQYF
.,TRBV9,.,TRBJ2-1,TGTGCCAGCAGCGTAGCCAGCACGGGTACAGGATACAATGAGCAGTTCTTC,CASSVASTGTGYNEQFF
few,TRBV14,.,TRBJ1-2,TGTGCCAGCAGCCGAAGCGGGGCGAGAGGCTACACCTTC,CASSRSGARGYTF
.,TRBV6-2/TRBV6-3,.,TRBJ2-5,TGTGCCAGCAGTTACTTGCAGGGTAGCGAGACCCAGTACTTC,CASSYLQGSETQYF
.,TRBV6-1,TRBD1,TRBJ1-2,TGTGCCAGCAGTGAAACTCGGACAGGGTATGGCTACACCTTC,CASSETRTGYGYTF
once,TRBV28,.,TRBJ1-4,TGTGCCAGCAGACCAGACAGGCGTAATGAAAAACTGTTTTTT,CASRPDRRNEKLFF
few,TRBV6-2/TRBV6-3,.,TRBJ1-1,TGTGCCAGCAGTTACTCGATCCAGGGTGACACTGAAGCTTTCTTT,CASSYSIQGDTEAFF
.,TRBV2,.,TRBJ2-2,TGTGCCAGCGATAGACTAGGAGTCACCGGGGAGCTGTTTTTT,CASDRLGVTGELFF
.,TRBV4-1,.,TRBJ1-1,TGCGCCAGCAGCCAATTCGAAGGGGGTCGCGGGCAATCCGGCGAAGCTTTCTTT,CASSQFEGGRGQSGEAFF
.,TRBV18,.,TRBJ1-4,TGTGCCAGTTCCGACATAATCGACGGAAATAATGAAAAACTGTTTTTT,CASSDIIDGNNEKLFF
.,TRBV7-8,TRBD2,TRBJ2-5,TGTGCCAGCAGCCCCCACGGGGGGGTTCGGCAAGAGACCCAGTACTTC,CASSPHGGVRQETQYF
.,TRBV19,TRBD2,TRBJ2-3,TGTGCCAGTAGTACGGGACTAGCGGGAGTCGGGACAGATACGCAGTATTTT,CASSTGLAGVGTDTQYF
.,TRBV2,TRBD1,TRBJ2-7,TGTGCCAGCCTCCGGGACAGGGCCTACGAGCAGTACTTC,CASLRDRAYEQYF
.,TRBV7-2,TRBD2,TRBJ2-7,TGTGCCAGCAGCCCGCGGACTAGCGGCGCCTACGAGCAGTACTTC,CASSPRTSGAYEQYF